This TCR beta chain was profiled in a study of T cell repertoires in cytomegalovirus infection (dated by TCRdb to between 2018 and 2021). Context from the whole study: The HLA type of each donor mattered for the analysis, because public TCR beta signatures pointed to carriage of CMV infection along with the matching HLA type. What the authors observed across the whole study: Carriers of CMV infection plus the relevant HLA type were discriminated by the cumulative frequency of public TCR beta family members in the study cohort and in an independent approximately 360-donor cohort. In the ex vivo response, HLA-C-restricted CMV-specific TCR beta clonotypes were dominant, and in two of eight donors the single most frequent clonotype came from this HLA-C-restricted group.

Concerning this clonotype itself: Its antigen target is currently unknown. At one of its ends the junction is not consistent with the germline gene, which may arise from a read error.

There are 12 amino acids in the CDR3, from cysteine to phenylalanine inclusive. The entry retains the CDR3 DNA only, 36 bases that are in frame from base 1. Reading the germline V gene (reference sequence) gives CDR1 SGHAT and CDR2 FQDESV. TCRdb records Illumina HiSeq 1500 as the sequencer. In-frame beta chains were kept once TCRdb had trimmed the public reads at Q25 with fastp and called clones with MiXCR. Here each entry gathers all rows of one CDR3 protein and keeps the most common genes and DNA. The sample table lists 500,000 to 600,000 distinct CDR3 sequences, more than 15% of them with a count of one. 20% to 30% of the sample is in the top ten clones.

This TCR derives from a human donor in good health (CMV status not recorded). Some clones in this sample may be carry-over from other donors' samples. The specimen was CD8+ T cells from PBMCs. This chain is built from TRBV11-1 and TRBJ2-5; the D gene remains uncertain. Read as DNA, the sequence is TGTGCCAGCAGCTTAGGCGATTTTGAAAGTAACTTC. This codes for CASSLGDFESNF.